This entry lists 30 T cell receptor beta chains sequenced from one sample in a study of T cell repertoires in cytomegalovirus infection. TCRdb re-called the reads through MiXCR, storing one row per CDR3 protein. The sample contains around 770,000 distinct CDR3 sequences, approximately 32% of which appear only once. Their cognate antigens are unknown. The sequencing used cultured CD8+ T cells from PBMCs, collected from culture after CMV antigen stimulation. The receptors were sampled from a human donor in good health (CMV status not recorded). Some clones in this sample may be carry-over from other donors' samples.

This sequence joins TRBV12-3 or TRBV12-4 and TRBJ1-2, with 9 nucleotides matching TRBD1. This CDR3 is 15 amino acids long. The trim removed 6 bases at V and 6 bases at J, leaving 11 bases unmatched. The CDR3 protein is CASSNGTGHRDGYTF. DNA for the CDR3: TGTGCCAGCAGCAATGGGACAGGGCATCGGGATGGCTACACCTTC.

This chain links TRBV7-9 with TRBJ2-7, with 8 nucleotides matching TRBD1. The V and J ends lost 9 bases and 1 base, in that order; junction bases with no gene match: 14. Per germline, CDR1 SEHNR and CDR2 FQNEAQ (reference sequence). This CDR3 has 16 amino acids. The CDR3 DNA follows: TGTGCCAGTGATGAACTGGGACAGGCCGGTTCCTACGAGCAGTACTTC. Protein: CASDELGQAGSYEQYF.

The V and J genes are TRBV11-3 and TRBJ2-3; TRBD2 might be the D (5 bases). Trimming took 1 base from V and 4 from J, leaving 9 bases between them. The CDR3 is 14 amino acids. Germline assignment: CDR1 SGHNT and CDR2 YENEEA. The CDR3 loop is CASSLGGYPDTQYF. In DNA form, the CDR3 reads TGTGCCAGCAGCTTAGGAGGGTACCCAGATACGCAGTATTTT. Full variable domain (outside the CDR3, taken from reference TRBV11-3 and TRBJ2-3): EAGVVQSPRYKIIEKKQPVAFWCNPISGHNTLYWYLQNLGQGPELLIRYENEEAVDDSQLPKDRFSAERLKGVDSTLKIQPAELGDSAVYLCASSLGGYPDTQYFGPGTRLTVL.

The chain links TRBV14 to TRBJ1-1; D gene unclear. The germline gives CDR1 SGHDN, CDR2 FVKESK. V was pared by 1 base and J by 6 bases, with 9 bases between. The length of the CDR3 is 13 residues. CDR3 nucleotide sequence: TGTGCCAGCAGCCAAGGTATAAGGCCTGAAGCTTTCTTT. Translation gives CASSQGIRPEAFF.

As DNA, the CDR3 is TGCGCCAGCAGCCAAGGACAGGGTGACGAGCAGTACTTC. Protein product: CASSQGQGDEQYF. The V and J genes are TRBV4-1 and TRBJ2-7, with 7 bases identical to TRBD1. Losses at the gene ends were 1 base for V and 5 bases for J; bases not matched to a gene: 2. Looked up from germline, CDR1 is MGHRA and CDR2 is YSYEKL. The CDR3 length is 13 residues.

The chain carries TRBV6-5 and TRBJ2-1, with a weak D call TRBD1 (6 bases). V gave up 0 bases and J gave up 3 bases, with 12 bases separating them. Looked up from germline, CDR1 is MNHEY and CDR2 is SVGAGI. This CDR3 has 16 amino acids. CDR3 amino acids: CASSYSRGTHYNEQFF. The CDR3 nucleotides read TGTGCCAGCAGTTACTCTAGGGGGACCCACTACAATGAGCAGTTCTTC.

There are many counts of this clonotype. The chain carries TRBV18 and TRBJ2-2; 8 bases line up with TRBD1. This CDR3 has 16 residues. With 0 bases clipped from V and 4 bases from J, the junction kept 4 bases outside the gene matches. Germline CDR1 KGHSH, CDR2 LQKENI. This CDR3 reads CASSPPTTGVTGELFF. The CDR3 nucleotides read TGTGCCAGCTCACCACCGACGACAGGGGTCACCGGGGAGCTGTTTTTT.

This clonotype was picked up a small number of times. In DNA form, the CDR3 reads TGTGCCAGCAGCCCCCTTCTGGACTTCCAAGAGACCCAGTACTTC. Protein product: CASSPLLDFQETQYF. The rearrangement joins TRBV7-6 to TRBJ2-5; maybe TRBD2 (5 bases). With 5 bases removed from V and 1 base from J, the gap between germline ends came to 14 bases. Germline lookup yields CDR1 SGHVS and CDR2 FNYEAQ. The CDR3 is 15 residues long.

In this sample, this clonotype turned up a few times. J is TRBJ1-1 and V is TRBV6-6, with D unresolved. V was trimmed by 6 bases and J by 1 base, leaving 15 bases between them. Per the germline V gene, CDR1 is MNHNY and CDR2 is SVGAGI (reference sequence). This CDR3 contains 15 residues. CDR3 sequence reads: CASRHIPDPNTEAFF. The CDR3 nucleotides read TGTGCCAGCAGACACATCCCGGACCCGAACACTGAAGCTTTCTTT.

This clonotype has at least ten counts. CDR3 nucleotides: TGTGCCAGCAGCTCTTATTCTAGCACAGATACGCAGTATTTT. It specifies CASSSYSSTDTQYF. V gene TRBV7-2 combines with J gene TRBJ2-3; D ambiguous. Trimming shortened V by 4 bases and J by 0 bases, and 8 bases separated the two germline ends. CDR3 length: 14 residues. Germline V gene sequence: CDR1 SGHTA, CDR2 FQGNSA.

In its sample, this clonotype was seen a few times. This chain uses TRBV6-1 with TRBJ2-1, with D tentatively TRBD1 (6 bases). CDR1 MNHNS and CDR2 SASEGT come from the germline V gene. With 6 bases removed from V and 5 bases from J, the gap between germline ends came to 8 bases. The CDR3 extends over 12 amino acids. CDR3 loop: CASRGDNNEQFF. DNA of the CDR3: TGTGCCAGCAGGGGGGACAACAATGAGCAGTTCTTC.

The V call is TRBV6-5, the J call TRBJ2-2; 7 bases map to TRBD1. CDR1 and CDR2 (germline): MNHEY, SVGAGI. The CDR3 is made up of 16 amino acids. With 6 bases clipped from V and 0 bases from J, the junction kept 7 bases outside the gene matches. The CDR3 reads CASSHPQGSNTGELFF. CDR3 nucleotide sequence: TGTGCCAGCAGCCATCCACAGGGGTCGAACACCGGGGAGCTGTTTTTT.

This chain links TRBV20-1 with TRBJ2-2; D uncertain. The length of the CDR3 is 14 residues. Germline CDR1 reads DFQATT; CDR2 reads SNEGSKA (reference sequence). V was shortened by 1 base and J by 4 bases, with 10 bases between the two germline ends. The CDR3 DNA sequence: TGCAGTGCTAGAGCCCGCCGCTTCACCGGGGAGCTGTTTTTT. Its translation: CSARARRFTGELFF.

This chain joins TRBV12-3 or TRBV12-4 and TRBJ1-5, with 7 bases that match TRBD1. The CDR3 is 17 residues long. The trim removed 5 bases at V and 0 bases at J, leaving 10 bases unmatched. The CDR3 region has the DNA TGTGCCAGCAGTCCTCGGATTGACAGGGATAGCAATCAGCCCCAGCATTTT. Translation gives CASSPRIDRDSNQPQHF.

This clonotype was observed a few times. At one end, the junction sequence differs from germline, possibly due to a read error. The J gene is TRBJ2-7, the V gene TRBV7-7; 9 bases line up with TRBD1. Germline values: CDR1 SSHAT, CDR2 FNYEAQ (reference sequence). The length of the CDR3 is 15 residues. CDR3 amino acids: CASSPGTGYTYEQYF. CDR3 sequence (DNA): TGTGCTAGCAGCCCCGGGACAGGGTACACCTACGAGCAGTACTTC.

This clonotype has at least ten counts. The chain recombines TRBV7-2 with TRBJ2-5, with a weak D call TRBD2 (6 bases). Germline CDR1 and CDR2: SGHTA and FQGNSA. Trimming cost V 4 bases and J 5 bases, with 11 bases left between them. The CDR3 is made up of 13 amino acids. CDR3 sequence (DNA): TGTGCCAGCAGCTCCGCGGGGTGGGAGACCCAGTACTTC. This translates into CASSSAGWETQYF.

The chain recombines TRBV5-8 with TRBJ1-3, with D uncertain. Germline lookup yields CDR1 SGHTS and CDR2 YDEGEE. V was cut by 1 base and J by 1 base, with 9 bases left in between. The CDR3 extends over 15 amino acids. The CDR3: CASSLWEASGNTIYF. For the CDR3, the DNA is TGTGCCAGCAGCTTGTGGGAGGCATCTGGAAACACCATATATTTT.

Written as DNA, the CDR3 is TGTGCCAGCAGTCTTCCCGGGACTAGTGTCAATGAGCAGTTCTTC. It codes for CASSLPGTSVNEQFF. This chain uses TRBV7-9 with TRBJ2-1, with 8 bases fitting TRBD2. V lost 6 bases, J lost 6 bases, and 10 bases stayed unmatched. CDR1 and CDR2 from the germline V gene are SEHNR and FQNEAQ (reference sequence). The CDR3 is 15 amino acids.

The V and J genes are TRBV7-8 and TRBJ1-4; TRBD1 matches 7 bases. V shed 4 bases, J shed 8 bases, and the junction held 10 bases outside the gene matches. The CDR3 sequence is 15 residues long. Looked up from germline, CDR1 is SGHVS and CDR2 is FQNEAQ. The CDR3: CASSSKQGLGEKLFF. In nucleotides, the CDR3 is TGTGCCAGCAGCTCCAAACAGGGGCTGGGGGAAAAACTGTTTTTT.

This clonotype has only a few counts. The CDR3 spells CASTPLVNTGELFF. CDR3 bases: TGTGCCAGCACCCCCCTAGTGAACACCGGGGAGCTGTTTTTT. J is TRBJ2-2 and V is TRBV11-2; D gene unclear. Per the germline V gene, CDR1 is SGHAT and CDR2 is FQNNGV. Trimming left V 7 bases short and J 1 base short, with 10 bases between. The CDR3 has 14 residues.

This clonotype was found a few times. This chain links TRBV7-8 with TRBJ2-7; perhaps TRBD2 as D (5 bases). This CDR3 is built from 13 residues. V was trimmed by 6 bases and J by 1 base, leaving 10 bases between them. Germline values: CDR1 SGHVS, CDR2 FQNEAQ. The CDR3 DNA follows: TGTGCCAGCAGTGCGGGTACTTCCTACGAGCAGTACGTC. As protein: CASSAGTSYEQYV.

The gene calls are TRBV5-6 and TRBJ1-1, with D possibly TRBD1 on 5 matching bases. Looked up from germline, CDR1 is SGHDT and CDR2 is YYEEEE. The CDR3 runs to 15 residues. V lost 3 bases and J 7 bases, leaving 19 bases between the germline ends. This CDR3 reads CASSSLDRWGREAFF. The CDR3 bases are TGTGCCAGCAGCTCCCTTGACCGTTGGGGACGTGAAGCTTTCTTT.

This clonotype has just a few counts. An end of the junction differs from the germline gene, which may be a read error. V and J are TRBV7-7 and TRBJ2-7; TRBD2 aligns across 7 bases. Germline CDR1 and CDR2: SSHAT and FNYEAQ (reference sequence). The CDR3 runs to 13 residues. The CDR3 coding sequence is TGTGCTAGCAGCCCCAAGCGGGGCTACGAGCAGTACTTC. Encoded protein: CASSPKRGYEQYF. The full variable domain, completed using reference TRBV7-7 and TRBJ2-7, is GAGVSQSPRYKVTKRGQDVTLRCDPISSHATLYWYQQALGQGPEFLTYFNYEAQPDKSGLPSDRFSAERPEGSISTLTIQRTEQRDSAMYRCASSPKRGYEQYFGPGTRLTVT.

This clonotype was detected ten times or more. The chain has TRBV6-2 or TRBV6-3 and TRBJ2-7, with D unclear. This CDR3 spans 15 amino acids. Germline V gene data show CDR1 as MNHEY and CDR2 as SVGEGT. V gave up 0 bases and J gave up 4 bases, with 13 bases separating them. The CDR3 DNA follows: TGTGCCAGCAGTTACTCGAAATTCTCCGGGTACGAGCAGTACGTC. Protein: CASSYSKFSGYEQYV.

This clonotype turned up a few times. This sequence joins TRBV7-9 and TRBJ2-7; D gene uncertain. V was shortened by 2 bases and J by 0 bases, with 8 bases between the two germline ends. The germline V gene has CDR1 SEHNR and CDR2 FQNEAQ (reference sequence). This CDR3 contains 14 residues. CDR3 residues: CASSLTALSYEQYV. The CDR3 DNA reads as TGTGCCAGCAGCTTAACGGCACTCTCCTACGAGCAGTACGTC.

The CDR3 DNA reads TGTGCCAGTAGGCGGGGAAGCATAGGGGGTCAGCCCCAGCATTTT. Translating it yields CASRRGSIGGQPQHF. The V and J genes are TRBV19 and TRBJ1-5, with a tentative D call TRBD1 (6 bases). The V gene lost 6 bases and the J gene lost 6 bases, with 18 bases spanning the gap. Germline V CDR1 and CDR2: LNHDA, SQIVND (reference sequence). This CDR3 region has 15 residues.

The rearrangement links TRBV11-2 to TRBJ1-5; the D is unclear. This CDR3 region has 15 residues. Germline CDR1 reads SGHAT; CDR2 reads FQNNGV. With 0 bases removed from V and 3 bases from J, the gap between germline ends came to 9 bases. CDR3 nucleotide sequence: TGTGCCAGCAGCTTAGATAAGGGTTCCAATCAGCCCCAGCATTTT. Protein product: CASSLDKGSNQPQHF.

V is TRBV9 and J is TRBJ2-7, with TRBD2 matching over 7 bases. CDR1 and CDR2 from the germline V gene are SGDLS and YYNGEE. Trimming cost V 4 bases and J 10 bases; bases outside gene matches: 17. The CDR3 runs to 15 residues. The CDR3 nucleotides are TGTGCCAGCAGCCCCTGGGAGGGACCCTACCCTAGCCAGTACTTC. This codes for CASSPWEGPYPSQYF.

The chain has TRBV10-3 and TRBJ2-7; TRBD1 agrees at 7 bases. After removal of 3 bases from V and 0 bases from J, the junction contained 5 bases not matched to a gene. The germline gives CDR1 ENHRY, CDR2 SYGVKD. This CDR3 is built from 15 residues. The CDR3 here is CAISDRDSFSYEQYF. The CDR3 region has the DNA TGTGCCATCAGTGACCGGGACAGCTTCTCCTACGAGCAGTACTTC.

This chain joins TRBV4-2 and TRBJ2-7; tentative D call: TRBD2 (6 bases). This CDR3 region has 15 residues. Germline V lookup: CDR1 LGHNA, CDR2 YNFKEQ. V lost 0 bases, J lost 1 base, and 10 bases lay in between. In nucleotides, the CDR3 is TGTGCCAGCAGCCAAGAAGGGGACTGGTCCTACGAGCAGTACTTC. Its protein product is CASSQEGDWSYEQYF.